A single TCR beta chain is shown here with its context. Only in-frame clones appear in the TCRdb table, and some are missing; sequencing was by immunoSEQ multiplex PCR. The sample contains about 30,000 clones, 89% of which appear only once. The CDR3 has 14 amino acids. Per the germline V gene, CDR1 is MNHEY and CDR2 is SMNVEV (reference sequence). J gave up 7 bases and V 8 bases, and 10 bases lay outside the gene matches. This specimen belongs to a study of T cell changes during pregnancy in multiple sclerosis. The specimen was CD8+ T cells from peripheral blood mononuclear cells, collected in the second trimester of pregnancy. The receptor was derived from a female donor with multiple sclerosis, enrolled in a pregnancy study. The rearrangement uses TRBV27 and TRBJ1-5; 8 nucleotides align to TRBD1. The CDR3 reads CASRLQGAEQPQHF. CDR3 sequence (DNA): TGTGCCAGCCGCCTTCAGGGGGCAGAACAGCCCCAGCATTTT.